The 20 T cell receptor beta chains presented below share a single source sample, sequenced in a study of blood T cell repertoires in COVID-19 (dated by TCRdb to 2018 to 2021). Preparation of the library involved the immunoSEQ multiplex PCR assay. The immuneACCESS repertoire file appears here via TCRdb, limited to in-frame rearrangements. These files lack a portion of the clones; in checked studies, under half of the deficit traces to unresolved V genes, and the cause of the others is not known. This sample lists some 150,000 clones; around 87% were detected once. The top ten hold roughly 4% of the sample. The sequenced material came from peripheral blood. These receptors originate from a woman aged 40 to 50 with acute or convalescent COVID-19.

CDR3 bases: TGCGCCAGCAGCCAAGATCTGCTAGCGGGAGCCGGGGAGCTGTTTTTT. Translating gives CASSQDLLAGAGELFF. The V and J genes are TRBV4-3 and TRBJ2-2, with 10 positions matching TRBD2. The germline V gene encodes CDR1 LGHNA and CDR2 YSLEER. This CDR3 is 16 amino acids long. The V segment lost 0 bases and the J segment 6 bases; nucleotides outside the gene matches: 4.

V and J are TRBV15 and TRBJ1-4, with TRBD1 matching over 8 bases. The trim removed 1 base at V and 7 bases at J, leaving 5 bases unmatched. This CDR3 region has 15 residues. Germline V gives CDR1 LNHNV, CDR2 YYDKDF (reference sequence). CDR3 nucleotides: TGTGCCACCAGCAGAGTCAGGGGGCTGGGTGAAAAACTGTTTTTT. Its translation is CATSRVRGLGEKLFF. The full variable domain, completed using reference TRBV15 and TRBJ1-4, is DAMVIQNPRYQVTQFGKPVTLSCSQTLNHNVMYWYQQKSSQAPKLLFHYYDKDFNNEADTPDNFQSRRPNTSFCFLDIRSPGLGDTAMYLCATSRVRGLGEKLFFGSGTQLSVL.

This clone was counted once. The J gene is TRBJ2-1, the V gene TRBV2, with D possibly matching TRBD2 (6 bases). Looked up from germline, CDR1 is SNHLY and CDR2 is FYNNEI. V dropped 6 bases and J dropped 3 bases, with 9 bases sitting between them. CDR3 length: 13 amino acids. The CDR3 DNA sequence: TGTGCCAGCAGGGCGGGACTCTACAATGAGCAGTTCTTC. This gives the protein CASRAGLYNEQFF.

J is TRBJ1-2 and V is TRBV6-1; D not resolved. The germline gives CDR1 MNHNS, CDR2 SASEGT. Trimming removed 2 bases at V and 0 bases at J, with 10 bases between. The CDR3 loop spans 15 amino acids. The CDR3 is CASSEIGLANYGYTF. The CDR3 region has the DNA TGTGCCAGCAGTGAAATCGGCCTAGCTAACTATGGCTACACCTTC.

V is TRBV19 and J is TRBJ1-4; D is possibly TRBD1 (6 bases). Germline V gene lookup returns CDR1 LNHDA and CDR2 SQIVND (reference sequence). Between the trimmed V and J ends, which lost 1 base and 0 bases, there was a span of 15 bases. The CDR3 contains 18 residues. CDR3 in DNA: TGTGCCAGTAGTATAGGGGGACACATTACTGCAACTAATGAAAAACTGTTTTTT. Translation: CASSIGGHITATNEKLFF.

CDR3 in amino acids: CASSSDGQERSYEQYF. Here the CDR3 DNA reads TGTGCCAGCAGTTCTGATGGACAGGAGCGTTCTTACGAGCAGTACTTC. The chain couples TRBV6-5 to TRBJ2-7; 7 bases agree with TRBD1. The germline V gene has CDR1 MNHEY and CDR2 SVGAGI. V shed 4 bases and J 4 bases; nucleotides not matched to a gene: 13. CDR3 length: 16 residues.

The gene calls are TRBV10-3 and TRBJ1-6, with a tentative D call TRBD1 (5 bases). The germline CDR1 and CDR2 sequences are ENHRY and SYGVKD. The V end lost 10 bases, the J end lost 4 bases, and 11 bases lay between the germline ends. CDR3 length: 13 residues. CDR3 region: CATTGIYNSPLHF. The CDR3 bases are TGTGCCACCACAGGAATTTATAATTCACCCCTCCACTTT.

This chain links TRBV25-1 with TRBJ2-1; the match to TRBD2 covers 8 bases. V lost 8 bases and J lost 4; bases outside the gene matches: 10. The length of the CDR3 is 15 residues. Germline V gene data show CDR1 as MGHDK and CDR2 as SYGVNS. CDR3 residues: CASQNPGLGYNEQFF. The CDR3, as DNA: TGTGCCAGCCAAAACCCGGGACTAGGTTACAATGAGCAGTTCTTC.

The J gene is TRBJ2-3, the V gene TRBV18; maybe TRBD2 (6 bases). The CDR3 extends over 15 amino acids. The germline V and J ends were trimmed by 1 base and 0 bases, with 8 bases remaining between them. Looked up from germline, CDR1 is KGHSH and CDR2 is LQKENI. CDR3 residues: CASSPLAASTDTQYF. In DNA, the CDR3 is TGTGCCAGCTCACCACTAGCGGCTAGCACAGATACGCAGTATTTT.

The chain carries TRBV2 and TRBJ2-3; TRBD2 agrees at 14 bases. The CDR3 has 18 amino acids. Per the germline V gene, CDR1 is SNHLY and CDR2 is FYNNEI. After removal of 4 bases from V and 3 bases from J, the junction contained 9 bases not matched to a gene. CDR3 loop: CASSVTSGRAGLTDTQYF. The CDR3 nucleotides read TGTGCCAGCAGTGTGACTAGCGGGAGGGCCGGTTTAACAGATACGCAGTATTTT.

On this clone: Other DNA sequences within the sample encode an identical CDR3. The rearrangement links TRBV4-3 to TRBJ1-2; D perhaps matches TRBD1 (6 bases). Deletions cut 1 base from V and 3 bases from J, with 9 bases between. The CDR3 covers 14 residues. In germline, CDR1 is LGHNA, CDR2 YSLEER. The CDR3 loop is CASSQGRTDYGYTF. CDR3 nucleotides: TGCGCCAGCAGCCAAGGCCGGACAGACTATGGCTACACCTTC.

This chain joins TRBV14 and TRBJ2-7; D perhaps matches TRBD2 (5 bases). The CDR3 runs 11 residues. The V gene's germline CDR1 is SGHDN and CDR2 FVKESK. V was shortened by 1 base and J by 9 bases, with 7 bases between the two germline ends. The CDR3 loop is CASSQGGGQYF. The CDR3 DNA reads TGTGCCAGCAGCCAAGGCGGAGGGCAGTACTTC. The variable domain in full, completed from reference TRBV14 and TRBJ2-7, reads EAGVTQFPSHSVIEKGQTVTLRCDPISGHDNLYWYRRVMGKEIKFLLHFVKESKQDESGMPNNRFLAERTGGTYSTLKVQPAELEDSGVYFCASSQGGGQYFGPGTRLTVT.

This chain uses TRBV11-2 with TRBJ1-1; unclear D gene. The CDR3 contains 13 residues. Germline CDR1 SGHAT, CDR2 FQNNGV. Trimming pared 0 bases from V and 1 base from J, leaving 3 bases between. The DNA for the CDR3 is TGTGCCAGCAGCTTAGACAGGAACACTGAAGCTTTCTTT. Protein sequence: CASSLDRNTEAFF. The complete variable domain, with remaining parts taken from reference TRBV11-2 and TRBJ1-1, reads EAGVAQSPRYKIIEKRQSVAFWCNPISGHATLYWYQQILGQGPKLLIQFQNNGVVDDSQLPKDRFSAERLKGVDSTLKIQPAKLEDSAVYLCASSLDRNTEAFFGQGTRLTVV.

The V and J genes are TRBV7-3 and TRBJ1-5, with a tentative D call TRBD1 (5 bases). Deletions cut 1 base from V and 3 bases from J, with 10 bases between. The germline V gene encodes CDR1 SGHTA and CDR2 FQGTGA. The CDR3 length is 15 residues. CDR3 sequence: CASSLRWDSNQPQHF. CDR3 nucleotide sequence: TGTGCCAGCAGCTTAAGATGGGACTCCAATCAGCCCCAGCATTTT.

The chain is built from TRBV11-2 and TRBJ1-4; tentative D call: TRBD1 (6 bases). The CDR3 consists of 15 residues. V was shortened by 4 bases and J by 3 bases, with 12 bases between the two germline ends. Germline assignment: CDR1 SGHAT and CDR2 FQNNGV. The CDR3 protein is CASSSRGGANEKLFF. The CDR3 DNA follows: TGTGCCAGCAGCTCCAGAGGGGGGGCTAATGAAAAACTGTTTTTT.

The chain links TRBV18 to TRBJ2-7, with TRBD2 matching over 10 bases. The germline V gene has CDR1 KGHSH and CDR2 LQKENI. The CDR3 covers 15 residues. The V gene end was trimmed by 3 bases and the J gene end by 3 bases; junction bases not matched to a gene: 5. The CDR3 sequence: CASSPSSGGGYEQYF. In DNA form, the CDR3 reads TGTGCCAGCTCACCTTCTAGCGGGGGAGGCTACGAGCAGTACTTC.

V and J are TRBV7-3 and TRBJ2-3, with 7 bases identical to TRBD2. Germline CDR1 SGHTA, CDR2 FQGTGA. V lost 3 bases, J lost 11 bases, and 5 bases stayed unmatched. This CDR3 is 12 amino acids long. CDR3 coding DNA: TGTGCCAGCAGCTTTTACGGGGGGTGGCAGTATTTT. It specifies CASSFYGGWQYF.

The gene calls are TRBV7-2 and TRBJ2-7; the match to TRBD1 covers 10 bases. The V segment lost 2 bases and the J segment 2 bases; nucleotides outside the gene matches: 3. Looked up from germline, CDR1 is SGHTA and CDR2 is FQGNSA. This CDR3 is built from 15 residues. In nucleotides, the CDR3 is TGTGCCAGCAGCTTAATGGGACAGGGGCCCTACGAGCAGTACTTC. Translated: CASSLMGQGPYEQYF.

This clone showed up just once. The V gene is TRBV5-6, the J gene TRBJ1-2, with no clear D. Between the trimmed V and J ends, which lost 10 bases and 4 bases, there was a span of 20 bases. Germline-derived CDR1 and CDR2 are SGHDT and YYEEEE. The CDR3 is 14 residues long. DNA for the CDR3: TGTGCCTCTAGACCCGGGAAGATTTTCTATGGCTACACCTTC. The encoded protein is CASRPGKIFYGYTF. The full variable domain, in which reference TRBV5-6 and TRBJ1-2 provide the parts outside the CDR3, is DAGVTQSPTHLIKTRGQQVTLRCSPKSGHDTVSWYQQALGQGPQFIFQYYEEEERQRGNFPDRFSGHQFPNYSSELNVNALLLGDSALYLCASRPGKIFYGYTFGSGTRLTVV.

This chain uses TRBV30 with TRBJ1-1; D is perhaps TRBD1 (5 bases). The V and J ends lost 1 base and 10 bases respectively, with 13 bases between them. Per germline, CDR1 GTSNPN and CDR2 SVGIG (reference sequence). CDR3 length equals 12 residues. The CDR3 coding sequence is TGTGCCTGGAGTGACCAGGGAGGCCGAGCTTTCTTT. This sequence encodes CAWSDQGGRAFF.